The 12 T cell receptor beta chains in this list originate from one sample, sequenced in a study of OX40 agonist ivuxolimab in advanced cancers. Assay used: immunoSEQ multiplex PCR; TCRdb lists only in-frame clones, some missing. The sample yields roughly 40,000 clones, roughly 88% seen once. The source was CD4+ or CD8+ T cells sorted from blood, collected in a trial of the OX40 agonist ivuxolimab. The receptors come from an adult with an advanced solid tumor such as melanoma, head and neck, liver or kidney cancer.

This clone was detected a few times. The V and J genes are TRBV28 and TRBJ1-1, with a weak D call TRBD1 (5 bases). The CDR3 runs 14 residues. Between the trimmed V and J ends, which lost 6 bases and 4 bases, there was a span of 15 bases. Germline-derived CDR1 and CDR2 are MDHEN and SYDVKM. The CDR3 DNA follows: TGTGCCAGCAGCCCCCCGGGGGAGGGCACTGAAGCTTTCTTT. Amino acid sequence: CASSPPGEGTEAFF.

This chain joins TRBV27 and TRBJ1-3, with TRBD1 identical over 8 bases. Trimming at V came to 6 bases and at J to 1 base, leaving 5 bases not matched to a gene. This CDR3 has 15 amino acids. Per germline, CDR1 MNHEY and CDR2 SMNVEV (reference sequence). The CDR3 loop is CASRAGQGSGNTIYF. CDR3 DNA sequence: TGTGCCAGCAGGGCAGGACAGGGTTCTGGAAACACCATATATTTT.

The rearrangement joins TRBV7-8 to TRBJ1-3, with a weak D call TRBD1 (5 bases). V dropped 3 bases and J dropped 0 bases, with 15 bases sitting between them. Per the germline V gene, CDR1 is SGHVS and CDR2 is FQNEAQ. The CDR3 covers 17 residues. DNA of the CDR3: TGTGCCAGCAGCTTCCGCACTGGGGGTAACTCTGGAAACACCATATATTTT. Translated: CASSFRTGGNSGNTIYF.

This clone was observed once. The chain employs TRBV28 and TRBJ2-7; perhaps TRBD1 as D (5 bases). V was cut by 5 bases and J by 3 bases, with 5 bases left in between. CDR3 size: 11 residues. Germline V lookup: CDR1 MDHEN, CDR2 SYDVKM. This chain's CDR3 is CASSTGYEQYF. In DNA form, the CDR3 reads TGTGCCAGCAGTACAGGCTACGAGCAGTACTTC. The full variable domain, rest sourced from reference TRBV28 and TRBJ2-7, is DVKVTQSSRYLVKRTGEKVFLECVQDMDHENMFWYRQDPGLGLRLIYFSYDVKMKEKGDIPEGYSVSREKKERFSLILESASTNQTSMYLCASSTGYEQYFGPGTRLTVT.

The chain is built from TRBV19 and TRBJ2-6, with TRBD1 identical over 7 bases. The J segment lost 4 bases and the V segment lost 4 bases, leaving 4 bases of the junction unmatched. The germline gives CDR1 LNHDA, CDR2 SQIVND (reference sequence). The CDR3 has 15 residues. The CDR3: CASSTTGSGANVLTF. DNA for the CDR3: TGTGCCAGTAGTACGACAGGGTCAGGGGCCAACGTCCTGACTTTC.

This clone has just a few counts. The rearrangement uses TRBV19 and TRBJ1-5; D is perhaps TRBD1 (6 bases). Trimming cost V 6 bases and J 1 base, with 13 bases left between them. Germline V lookup: CDR1 LNHDA, CDR2 SQIVND (reference sequence). The CDR3 totals 15 residues. CDR3 coding DNA: TGTGCCAGTAGCCAACAGGGAAGCAGCAATCAGCCCCAGCATTTT. Protein product: CASSQQGSSNQPQHF.

The chain combines TRBV27 with TRBJ1-4; D not certain. Germline assignment: CDR1 MNHEY and CDR2 SMNVEV (reference sequence). The CDR3 sequence is 15 residues long. V was cut by 5 bases and J by 2 bases, with 12 bases left in between. As DNA, the CDR3 is TGTGCCAGCAGTCCGCTAAGGGCTACTAATGAAAAACTGTTTTTT. Amino acid sequence: CASSPLRATNEKLFF. The whole variable domain, remainder taken from reference TRBV27 and TRBJ1-4, is EAQVTQNPRYLITVTGKKLTVTCSQNMNHEYMSWYRQDPGLGLRQIYYSMNVEVTDKGDVPEGYKVSRKEKRNFPLILESPSPNQTSLYFCASSPLRATNEKLFFGSGTQLSVL.

This rearrangement joins TRBV11-2 to TRBJ2-5, with TRBD1 matching 8 bases. There are 15 residues in the CDR3. CDR1 and CDR2 (germline): SGHAT, FQNNGV. V lost 5 bases and J lost 4; bases outside the gene matches: 9. CDR3: CASSRTTGEGETQYF. CDR3 coding DNA: TGTGCCAGCAGCCGGACGACAGGGGAAGGAGAGACCCAGTACTTC.

V gene TRBV27 combines with J gene TRBJ1-4; tentatively, D is TRBD1 (6 bases). The CDR3 covers 15 residues. Germline V gives CDR1 MNHEY, CDR2 SMNVEV (reference sequence). V was trimmed by 5 bases and J by 0 bases, leaving 10 bases between them. The CDR3 DNA sequence: TGTGCCAGCAGTCCTGGACAGACAACTAATGAAAAACTGTTTTTT. Translating gives CASSPGQTTNEKLFF.

V usage is TRBV18 and J usage is TRBJ2-5, with TRBD1 matching 7 bases. The CDR3 contains 14 residues. Germline lookup yields CDR1 KGHSH and CDR2 LQKENI. With 5 bases clipped from V and 4 bases from J, the junction kept 7 bases outside the gene matches. The CDR3 sequence is CASSSSTGPETQYF. The CDR3 DNA reads as TGTGCCAGCTCAAGCTCGACAGGGCCAGAGACCCAGTACTTC.

This chain joins TRBV28 and TRBJ2-5; D ambiguous. TRBJ2-7 matches the DNA end more closely, so the J call is doubtful. This CDR3 comprises 14 residues. Looked up from germline, CDR1 is MDHEN and CDR2 is SYDVKM. The CDR3 loop reads CASSPRRAPYEQYF. The CDR3 DNA sequence: TGTGCCAGCAGTCCTCGACGGGCCCCCTACGAGCAGTACTTC.

The chain links TRBV18 to TRBJ2-7, with 9 bases identical to TRBD2. Trimming took 3 bases from V and 4 from J; bases not matched to a gene: 4. Germline V gene lookup returns CDR1 KGHSH and CDR2 LQKENI. The CDR3 spans 14 residues. The CDR3 DNA reads as TGTGCCAGCTCACCTAGACTAGCGGATTACGAGCAGTACTTC. Its protein product is CASSPRLADYEQYF. The full variable domain, its missing parts supplied by reference TRBV18 and TRBJ2-7, is NAGVMQNPRHLVRRRGQEARLRCSPMKGHSHVYWYRQLPEEGLKFMVYLQKENIIDESGMPKERFSAEFPKEGPSILRIQQVVRGDSAAYFCASSPRLADYEQYFGPGTRLTVT.